A selection of T cell receptor beta chains follows, all from one sample in a study of T cell repertoires in cytomegalovirus infection. These receptors' antigens are unknown. TCRdb reanalysed the reads using MiXCR and keeps one entry per CDR3 protein. This table holds more than 85,000 distinct CDR3 sequences, around 28% found once. The sample in question was CD8+ T cells from cultured PBMCs, obtained from culture after CMV antigen stimulation. Receptor source: a human donor in good health (CMV status not recorded). Some clones in this sample may be carry-over from other donors' samples. The CDR3 runs from the conserved cysteine through the conserved F or W. A D gene is named only where the DNA matches it firmly. Clone size appears in some rows only: once, few, many, or a class for an expanded clone.

V,J,size,D,DNA,CDR3
TRBV7-6,TRBJ1-1,many,.,TGTGCCAGCAGCTTAGCGCATGATAGGTCCACTGAAGCTTTCTTT,CASSLAHDRSTEAFF
TRBV7-2,TRBJ1-2,many,.,TGTGCCAGCAGCCCTCGGACAGATGGCTACACCTTC,CASSPRTDGYTF
TRBV19,TRBJ1-1,few,.,TGTGCCAGTAGTCCAGCGAACACTGAAGCTTTCTTT,CASSPANTEAFF
TRBV4-1,TRBJ1-4,.,.,TGCGCCAGCAGCGAAGAGAGGGCCGAAAAACTGTTTTTT,CASSEERAEKLFF
TRBV7-9,TRBJ2-1,.,.,TGTGCCAGCAGCTACGGACGACTGGGGACATCTGGGGGTAATGAGCAGTTCTTC,CASSYGRLGTSGGNEQFF
TRBV4-2,TRBJ2-1,many,TRBD2,TGTGCCAGCAGCCCACTGGGAGGGGCTAATAATGAGCAGTTCTTC,CASSPLGGANNEQFF
TRBV11-2,TRBJ2-7,few,TRBD2,TGTGCCAGCAGCCTGGGGGCGGGGGGATTCTACGAGCAGTACTTC,CASSLGAGGFYEQYF
TRBV7-8,TRBJ1-6,.,.,TGTGCCAGCAGCTTATCCTTCCCAATGGGTTATAATTCACCCCTCCACTTT,CASSLSFPMGYNSPLHF
TRBV5-4,TRBJ1-1,.,TRBD1,TGTGCCAGCAGTCGTTGGGACAGGGAAGCTTTCTTT,CASSRWDREAFF
TRBV12-3/TRBV12-4,TRBJ2-3,few,.,TGTGCCAGCAGCCGCACGACAGGTTTCACAGATACGCAGTATTTT,CASSRTTGFTDTQYF